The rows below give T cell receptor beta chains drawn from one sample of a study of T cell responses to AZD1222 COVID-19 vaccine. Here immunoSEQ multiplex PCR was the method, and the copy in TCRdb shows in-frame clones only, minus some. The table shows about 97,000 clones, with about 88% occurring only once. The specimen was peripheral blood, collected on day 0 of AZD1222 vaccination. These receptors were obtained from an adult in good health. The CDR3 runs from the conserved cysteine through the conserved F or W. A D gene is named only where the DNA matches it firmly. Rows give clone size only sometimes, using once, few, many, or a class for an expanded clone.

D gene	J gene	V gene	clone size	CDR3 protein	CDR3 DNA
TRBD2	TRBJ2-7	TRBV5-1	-	CASSLVVAGAGEQYF	TGCGCCAGCAGCTTAGTCGTAGCGGGAGCAGGCGAGCAGTACTTC
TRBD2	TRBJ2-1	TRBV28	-	CASTTSGNYNEQFF	TGTGCCAGCACTACTAGCGGGAACTACAATGAGCAGTTCTTC
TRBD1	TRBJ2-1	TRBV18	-	CASDLQGKLTSGRYNEQFF	TGTGCCAGCGACTTACAGGGGAAACTCACCTCCGGCCGTTACAATGAGCAGTTCTTC
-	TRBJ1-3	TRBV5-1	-	CASSLSGSGNTIYF	TGCGCCAGCAGCTTGTCGGGCTCTGGAAACACCATATATTTT
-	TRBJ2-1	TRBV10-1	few	CASSERRERSNDNEQFF	TGCGCCAGCAGTGAAAGAAGGGAAAGGTCGAACGATAATGAGCAGTTCTTC
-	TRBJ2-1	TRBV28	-	CASSRPSATSVGEQFF	TGTGCCAGCAGCCGACCCTCGGCGACCTCGGTCGGGGAGCAGTTCTTC
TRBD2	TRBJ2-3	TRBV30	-	CAWIPKRGSLHTQYF	TGTGCCTGGATTCCCAAGCGGGGTTCCCTCCATACGCAGTATTTT
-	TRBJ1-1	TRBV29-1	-	CSVEDPLKGTEAFF	TGCAGCGTTGAAGATCCCCTGAAGGGCACTGAAGCTTTCTTT
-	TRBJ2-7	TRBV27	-	CASSPRGWELEQYF	TGTGCCAGCAGTCCAAGGGGGTGGGAGCTCGAGCAGTACTTC
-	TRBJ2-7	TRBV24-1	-	CATSGSTYEQYF	TGTGCCACCAGTGGGTCGACCTACGAGCAGTACTTC
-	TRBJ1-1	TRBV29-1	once	CSSRDEGDTEAFF	TGCAGCTCTCGGGACGAGGGAGACACTGAAGCTTTCTTT
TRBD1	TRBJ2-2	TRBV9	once	CASSETGLSTGELFF	TGTGCCAGCAGCGAGACAGGGTTGAGCACCGGGGAGCTGTTTTTT
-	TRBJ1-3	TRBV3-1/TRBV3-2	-	CASSLSTSLFSGNTIYF	TGTGCCAGCAGCCTAAGTACTAGCCTTTTCTCTGGAAACACCATATATTTT
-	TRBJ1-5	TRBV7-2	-	CASSLRDTYGNQPQHF	TGTGCCAGCAGTCTCCGGGACACCTATGGCAATCAGCCCCAGCATTTT
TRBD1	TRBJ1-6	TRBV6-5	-	CASRDRGPLGPLHF	TGTGCCAGCAGGGACAGGGGCCCACTTGGACCCCTCCACTTT
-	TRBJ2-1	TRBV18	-	CASSPPGVRSYNEQFF	TGTGCCAGCTCACCTCCAGGGGTTAGATCCTACAATGAGCAGTTCTTC
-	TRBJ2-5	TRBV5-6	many	CASSLQSGYETQYF	TGTGCCAGCAGCTTACAATCAGGTTACGAGACCCAGTACTTC
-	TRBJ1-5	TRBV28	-	CASSPGVGGGNQPQHF	TGTGCCAGCAGTCCCGGGGTGGGGGGAGGCAATCAGCCCCAGCATTTT
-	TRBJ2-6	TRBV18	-	CASSPGRGSGANVLTF	TGTGCCAGCTCACCAGGGCGAGGCTCTGGGGCCAACGTCCTGACTTTC
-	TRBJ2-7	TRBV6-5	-	CASGSWDTPSYEQYF	TGTGCCAGCGGGAGCTGGGACACCCCCTCCTACGAGCAGTACTTC
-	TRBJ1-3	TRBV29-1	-	CSVATGSTDSGNTIYF	TGCAGCGTCGCCACGGGGAGTACAGACTCTGGAAACACCATATATTTT
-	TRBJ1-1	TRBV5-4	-	CASSSPRDTEAFF	TGTGCCAGCAGCTCGCCCCGGGACACTGAAGCTTTCTTT
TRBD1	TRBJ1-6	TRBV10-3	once	CAISGQGAFNSPLHF	TGTGCCATCAGCGGACAGGGGGCGTTTAATTCACCCCTCCACTTT
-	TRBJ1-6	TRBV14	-	CASSPMVGTVNSPLHF	TGTGCCAGCAGCCCCATGGTGGGGACGGTGAATTCACCCCTCCACTTT
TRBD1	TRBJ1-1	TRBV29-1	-	CSVPRGQGNTEAFF	TGCAGCGTCCCAAGGGGACAGGGGAACACTGAAGCTTTCTTT
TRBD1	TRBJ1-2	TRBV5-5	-	CASSLQGQANGYTF	TGTGCCAGCAGCCTACAGGGACAGGCTAATGGCTACACCTTC
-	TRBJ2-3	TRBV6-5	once	CASSPVARTDTQYF	TGTGCCAGCAGTCCCGTAGCCCGCACAGATACGCAGTATTTT
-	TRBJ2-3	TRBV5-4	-	CASSWASGTDTQYF	TGTGCCAGCAGCTGGGCCAGTGGGACAGATACGCAGTATTTT
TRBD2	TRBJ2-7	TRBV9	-	CASSVALAGSYEQYF	TGTGCCAGCAGCGTAGCTCTAGCGGGGTCCTACGAGCAGTACTTC
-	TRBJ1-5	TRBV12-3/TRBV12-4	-	CASSLGNQPQHF	TGTGCCAGCAGTTTAGGCAATCAGCCCCAGCATTTT
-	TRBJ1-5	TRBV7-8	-	CASSLAVQGSNQPQHF	TGTGCCAGCAGCTTAGCGGTCCAGGGGAGCAATCAGCCCCAGCATTTT
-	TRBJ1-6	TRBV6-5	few	CASSYLRTRANSPLHF	TGTGCCAGCAGTTACCTCCGGACAAGGGCCAATTCACCCCTCCACTTT
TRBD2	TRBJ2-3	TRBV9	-	CASSVGLAVSTDTQYF	TGTGCCAGCAGCGTAGGTCTAGCGGTAAGCACAGATACGCAGTATTTT
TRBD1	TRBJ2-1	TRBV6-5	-	CASSLTGDEQFF	TGTGCCAGCAGTCTTACAGGGGATGAGCAGTTCTTC
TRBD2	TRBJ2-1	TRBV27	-	CASSWGLAGVGEQFF	TGTGCCAGCAGTTGGGGACTAGCGGGAGTTGGTGAGCAGTTCTTC
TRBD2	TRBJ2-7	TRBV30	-	CAWKAAGAYEQYF	TGTGCCTGGAAGGCAGCGGGAGCCTACGAGCAGTACTTC
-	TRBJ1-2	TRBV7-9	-	CASSLAGDGYGYTF	TGTGCCAGCAGCCTTGCTGGGGACGGCTATGGCTACACCTTC
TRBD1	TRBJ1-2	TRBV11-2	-	CASSQTTGGGYGYTF	TGTGCCAGCAGCCAAACAACAGGGGGGGGTTATGGCTACACCTTC
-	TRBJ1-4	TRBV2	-	CASSDGWGNEKLFF	TGTGCCAGCAGTGATGGCTGGGGTAATGAAAAACTGTTTTTT
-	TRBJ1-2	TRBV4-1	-	CASSPTGYGYTF	TGCGCCAGCAGCCCTACAGGGTATGGCTACACCTTC
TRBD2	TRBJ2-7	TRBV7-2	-	CASSTSVTSDYEQYF	TGTGCCAGCAGCACCTCGGTGACTAGCGACTACGAGCAGTACTTC